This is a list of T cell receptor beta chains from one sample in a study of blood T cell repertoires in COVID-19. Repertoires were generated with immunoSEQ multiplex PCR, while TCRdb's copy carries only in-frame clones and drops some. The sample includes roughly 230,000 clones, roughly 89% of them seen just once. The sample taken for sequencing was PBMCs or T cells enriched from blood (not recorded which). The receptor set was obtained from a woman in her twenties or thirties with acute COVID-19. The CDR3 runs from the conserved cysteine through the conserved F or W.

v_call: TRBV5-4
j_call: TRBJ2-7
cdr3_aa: CASSPTLSSSYEQYF

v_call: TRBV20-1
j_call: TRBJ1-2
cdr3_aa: CSASHKYGYTF

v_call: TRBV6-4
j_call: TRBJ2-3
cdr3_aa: CASSEGLATDTQYF

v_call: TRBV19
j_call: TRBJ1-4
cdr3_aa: CASSIEVWGQVKLFF

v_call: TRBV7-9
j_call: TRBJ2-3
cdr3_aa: CASSLETGGPTDTQYF

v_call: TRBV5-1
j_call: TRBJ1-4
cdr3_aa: CASSSSSVTSTNEKLFF

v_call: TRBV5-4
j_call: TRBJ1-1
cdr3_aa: CASSGTGFGAEAFF

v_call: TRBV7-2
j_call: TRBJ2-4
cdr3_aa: CASSLVGSKNIQYF

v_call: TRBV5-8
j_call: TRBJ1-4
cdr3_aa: CASSLGQDEKLFF

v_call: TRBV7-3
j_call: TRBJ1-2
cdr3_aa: CASSPRDRGTNYGYTF

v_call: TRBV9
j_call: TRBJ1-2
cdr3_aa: CASSSPRQGASKSGYGYTF

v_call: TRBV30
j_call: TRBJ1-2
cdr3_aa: CAWSAGTGWANYGYTF

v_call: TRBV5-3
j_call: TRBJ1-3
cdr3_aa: CARSLAAGGTGNTIYF

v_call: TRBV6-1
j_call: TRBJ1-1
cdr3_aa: CASSEVERGNTEAFF

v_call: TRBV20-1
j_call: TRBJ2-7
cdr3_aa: CSAINSYEQYF

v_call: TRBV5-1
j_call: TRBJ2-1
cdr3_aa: CASRNSGGPYNEQFF

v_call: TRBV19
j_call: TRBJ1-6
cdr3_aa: CASSLGTAFSPLHF

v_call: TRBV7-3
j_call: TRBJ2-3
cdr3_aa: CASSPGTSDGDTQYF

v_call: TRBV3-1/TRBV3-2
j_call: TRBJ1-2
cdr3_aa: CASSQGEGSVHGYTF

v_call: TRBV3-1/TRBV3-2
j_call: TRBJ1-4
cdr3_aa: CASSLSTQQGFREKLFF

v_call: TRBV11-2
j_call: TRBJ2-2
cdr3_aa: CASSYGQGYGELFF

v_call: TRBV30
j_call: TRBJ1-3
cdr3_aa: CAWSPIGWGAGNTIYF

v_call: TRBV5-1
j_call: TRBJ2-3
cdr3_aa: CASSLAGLAGGLITDTQYF

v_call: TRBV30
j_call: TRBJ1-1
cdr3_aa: CAWVWTANTEAFF

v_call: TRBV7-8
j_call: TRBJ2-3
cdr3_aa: CASSLYPRLGTDTQYF

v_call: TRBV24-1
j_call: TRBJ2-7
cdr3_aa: CATSGFVGLYEQYF